This T cell receptor (beta chain) was recorded in a study of T cell changes during pregnancy in multiple sclerosis (dated by TCRdb to the late 2010s). At the level of the whole study: The study examined how the T cell repertoire changed over the course of pregnancy in women with multiple sclerosis.

Receptor libraries were prepared by the immunoSEQ multiplex PCR assay. This immuneACCESS table, as held by TCRdb, lists in-frame sequences with V and J called but not all clones. Of the missing ones, under half trace to an unresolved V gene in checked studies; the others have no known cause. For this sample there are around 69,000 clones; over 80% appear just once. Of the sample, 2% is held by the ten largest clones. Cut back by 8 bases and 7 bases, the V and J ends lie 17 bases apart. Including the terminal cysteine and phenylalanine, the CDR3 comprises 13 residues. The only DNA kept is the CDR3, 39 bases in frame from the first base. The germline V gene sets CDR1 to SNHLY and CDR2 to FYNNEI. For this clone: It has no known antigen specificity. The sample holds no much larger clone one base away, and base qualities are not on file.

The V gene is TRBV2 and the J gene is TRBJ2-5; the best D guess is TRBD1, with 5 bases matching. The material was peripheral blood, obtained in the third trimester of pregnancy. This TCR derives from a female donor in good health, enrolled as a control in a pregnancy study. The CDR3 here reads CASGRQSSGTQYF. The DNA is as follows: TGTGCCAGCGGAAGACAGTCTTCGGGGACCCAGTACTTC.